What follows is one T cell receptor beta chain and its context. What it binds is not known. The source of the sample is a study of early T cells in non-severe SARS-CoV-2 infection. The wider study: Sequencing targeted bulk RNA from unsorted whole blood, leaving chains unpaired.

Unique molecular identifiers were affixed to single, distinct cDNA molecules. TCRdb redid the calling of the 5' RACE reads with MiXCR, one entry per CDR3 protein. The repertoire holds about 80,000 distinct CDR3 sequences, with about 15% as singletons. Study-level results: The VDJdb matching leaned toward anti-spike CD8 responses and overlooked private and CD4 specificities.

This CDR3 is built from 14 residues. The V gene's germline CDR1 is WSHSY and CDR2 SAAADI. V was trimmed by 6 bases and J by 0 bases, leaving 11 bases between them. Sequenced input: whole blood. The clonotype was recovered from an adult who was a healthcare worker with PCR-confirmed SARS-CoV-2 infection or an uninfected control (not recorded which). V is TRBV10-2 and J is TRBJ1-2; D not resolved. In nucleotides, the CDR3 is TGCGCCAGCAGCCCCGGTGGGCCTAACTATGGCTACACCTTC. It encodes CASSPGGPNYGYTF.